This TCR beta chain came from a study of blood T cell repertoires in COVID-19. Study-wide background: The study drew acute and convalescent COVID-19 samples from the United States, Italy and Spain. In each case, the material was cDNA or gDNA derived from T cells, B-cell-depleted T cells, or PBMCs.

This CDR3 comprises 14 residues. Looked up from germline, CDR1 is SGHNT and CDR2 is YYREEE (reference sequence). V dropped 6 bases and J dropped 6 bases, with 19 bases sitting between them. Original processing methods: Amplifying reference gene primers gave estimates of nucleated cell counts. The data were produced by immunoSEQ multiplex PCR, yet TCRdb's version contains in-frame clones alone and is incomplete. V and J calls and clone size are those listed in that table; D and trimming were worked out from the DNA. The table records under 40,000 clones, approximately 80% of them present only once. V is TRBV5-4 and J is TRBJ2-7, with D possibly matching TRBD1 (6 bases). The sequence was obtained from a woman aged 60-70 years with acute or convalescent COVID-19. The sequencing input was peripheral blood. This chain's CDR3 is CASTSGAGATEQYF. In nucleotides, the CDR3 is TGTGCCAGCACCTCAGGGGCTGGGGCAACCGAGCAGTACTTC. The complete variable domain, with remaining parts taken from reference TRBV5-4 and TRBJ2-7, reads ETGVTQSPTHLIKTRGQQVTLRCSSQSGHNTVSWYQQALGQGPQFIFQYYREEENGRGNFPPRFSGLQFPNYSSELNVNALELDDSALYLCASTSGAGATEQYFGPGTRLTVT.